A selection of T cell receptor beta chains follows, all from one sample in a study of cytomegalovirus exposure and HLA in healthy donors. Generated by immunoSEQ multiplex PCR, the TCRdb table keeps only in-frame clones and is missing some. The table has some 60,000 clones, 80% seen once. Sequencing was carried out using PBMCs. Every receptor here comes from a male donor in good health and CMV-seronegative. Each CDR3 is given with its conserved first and last residue.

TRBV7-8	TRBJ2-3	CASSLAGWAGVVTDTQYF
TRBV10-3	TRBJ1-2	CAISASLHRRVTNYGYTF
TRBV7-9	TRBJ1-5	CASSLAEGGAPQHF
TRBV7-2	TRBJ2-7	CASSLLAGLHEQYF
TRBV5-5	TRBJ2-2	CASRGGAGTGELFF
TRBV5-1	TRBJ2-2	CATSPGGPSNTGELFF
TRBV7-9	TRBJ2-2	CSSSHSGTGDTGELFF
TRBV7-8	TRBJ2-7	CASSLDWGHDYEQYF
TRBV5-1	TRBJ2-3	CASSLSSGGGTDTQYF
TRBV5-6	TRBJ1-6	CASSLGHLSSYNSPLHF
TRBV18	TRBJ1-1	CASYNPVRNTEAFF
TRBV19	TRBJ1-1	CASSLDRWNTEAFF
TRBV2	TRBJ1-5	CASRAGQGAAQPQHF
TRBV19	TRBJ1-2	CASSIGPPRQGWSYTF
TRBV19	TRBJ2-7	CASSIAAAYYERYF
TRBV30	TRBJ1-2	CAWSGNRGGYTF
TRBV7-2	TRBJ2-7	CASSPSSYEQYF